This T cell receptor beta chain originates from a study of shared clonotypes between healthy human individuals. Using immunoSEQ multiplex PCR, the repertoire was profiled, and TCRdb retains in-frame clones only, with some absent. This table has 760,000 or so clones, roughly 96% appearing once. The V gene's germline CDR1 is SGHNT and CDR2 YENEEA. The CDR3 runs 14 residues. The V end was cut by 3 bases, the J end by 2 bases, with 9 bases between. Naive CD8 cells were CD45RO-negative, positively selected for CCR7, excluding terminally differentiated effector memory CD45RA+ cells. Sequencing used naive CD8+ T cells sorted from blood. The sequence came from a young man in good health. This chain links TRBV11-3 with TRBJ2-3; D unclear. The CDR3 sequence: CASSLVTDTDTQYF. The CDR3 DNA reads as TGTGCCAGCAGCTTGGTAACGGACACAGATACGCAGTATTTT.